The 9 T cell receptor beta chains listed next were all sequenced from one sample in a study of cytomegalovirus exposure and HLA in healthy donors. A multiplex PCR was run with 60 Vbeta primers and 13 Jbeta primers. The repertoire was sequenced with immunoSEQ multiplex PCR; TCRdb's copy has only in-frame clones and lacks some. The sample has about 200,000 clones, roughly 80% seen once. Sequencing used PBMCs. The receptors were sampled from a male donor in good health and CMV-seropositive.

V is TRBV12-5 and J is TRBJ2-5; 9 bases are shared with TRBD1. The V gene end was trimmed by 1 base and the J gene end by 7 bases; junction bases not matched to a gene: 4. CDR3 size: 14 residues. The V gene's germline CDR1 is LGHNT and CDR2 FRNRAP. CDR3 in DNA: TGTGCTAGTGGTTTGGGGACAGGGGACGCGACCCAGTACTTC. Protein product: CASGLGTGDATQYF.

V gene TRBV7-3 combines with J gene TRBJ2-1, with TRBD2 identical over 9 bases. Per germline, CDR1 SGHTA and CDR2 FQGTGA. The CDR3 contains 15 residues. The trim removed 2 bases at V and 6 bases at J, leaving 5 bases unmatched. The CDR3 sequence: CASSLGVAGVNEQFF. For the CDR3, the DNA is TGTGCCAGCAGCTTAGGGGTAGCGGGAGTCAATGAGCAGTTCTTC. Using reference TRBV7-3 and TRBJ2-1 for the parts outside the CDR3, the full variable domain is GAGVSQTPSNKVTEKGKYVELRCDPISGHTALYWYRQSLGQGPEFLIYFQGTGAADDSGLPNDRFFAVRPEGSVSTLKIQRTERGDSAVYLCASSLGVAGVNEQFFGPGTRLTVL.

CDR3: CASSRGWQETQYF. The CDR3 DNA is TGCGCCAGCAGCCGGGGGTGGCAAGAGACCCAGTACTTC. The chain employs TRBV5-1 and TRBJ2-5; D is perhaps TRBD2 (6 bases). Per the germline V gene, CDR1 is SGHRS and CDR2 is YFSETQ. V gave up 4 bases and J gave up 2 bases, with 9 bases separating them. The CDR3 sequence is 13 residues long.

This clone was observed a few times. This rearrangement joins TRBV10-1 to TRBJ1-2; TRBD1 aligns across 8 bases. This CDR3 spans 14 amino acids. Per the germline V gene, CDR1 is WNHNN and CDR2 is SYGVQD (reference sequence). After removal of 5 bases from V and 4 bases from J, the junction contained 6 bases not matched to a gene. The CDR3 bases are TGCGCCAGCAGTACTGGACAGGGCCGCTATGGCTACACCTTC. It translates to CASSTGQGRYGYTF.

V usage is TRBV7-9 and J usage is TRBJ2-7; 7 positions match TRBD2. Trimming cost V 5 bases and J 2 bases; bases outside gene matches: 3. This CDR3 has 13 residues. Per the germline V gene, CDR1 is SEHNR and CDR2 is FQNEAQ (reference sequence). In nucleotides, the CDR3 is TGTGCCAGCAGCCCTAGCGGAGCCTACGAGCAGTACTTC. Protein product: CASSPSGAYEQYF.

This rearrangement joins TRBV7-3 to TRBJ1-3; TRBD1 is a possible D gene (5 bases). CDR1 and CDR2 from the germline V gene are SGHTA and FQGTGA. This CDR3 region has 13 residues. Between the trimmed V and J ends, which lost 6 bases and 4 bases, there was a span of 10 bases. CDR3 coding DNA: TGTGCCAGCAGACCGGGGGGAGGAAACACCATATATTTT. Encoded protein: CASRPGGGNTIYF.

V gene TRBV5-1 combines with J gene TRBJ2-1, with TRBD2 matching 8 bases. The germline gives CDR1 SGHRS, CDR2 YFSETQ. The CDR3 loop spans 15 amino acids. Germline trimming cut 3 bases from V and 8 bases from J; bases unmatched to any gene: 10. The CDR3: CASSYTSGSRDEQFF. The CDR3 nucleotides read TGCGCCAGCAGCTATACAAGCGGGAGTCGGGATGAGCAGTTCTTC.

The chain couples TRBV28 to TRBJ2-7, with D hard to call. There are 10 residues in the CDR3. Germline CDR1 reads MDHEN; CDR2 reads SYDVKM. The ends were cut back, 8 bases at V and 3 bases at J, with 5 bases in the middle. For the CDR3, the DNA is TGTGCCAGCGCGAGCTACGAGCAGTACTTC. Translation gives CASASYEQYF.

This clone was observed once. The genes are TRBV7-9 and TRBJ2-3, with D possibly being TRBD2 (6 bases). V dropped 2 bases and J dropped 0 bases, with 12 bases sitting between them. CDR3 length: 16 amino acids. Germline V gene lookup returns CDR1 SEHNR and CDR2 FQNEAQ (reference sequence). CDR3 sequence: CASSLRSSESTDTQYF. In DNA, the CDR3 is TGTGCCAGCAGCTTACGTTCTAGCGAGAGCACAGATACGCAGTATTTT.